Each of the 18 T cell receptor beta chains below was sequenced from the same sample in a study of blood T cell repertoires in COVID-19. Using immunoSEQ multiplex PCR, the repertoire was profiled, and TCRdb retains in-frame clones only, with some absent. The sample has fewer than 400,000 clones, about nine tenths seen once. Sequencing was performed on PBMCs or T cells enriched from blood (not recorded which). These receptors were obtained from a man under 40 who had recovered from COVID-19.

This clone is a singleton in its sample. The chain has TRBV5-1 and TRBJ1-6; D ambiguous. The CDR3 loop spans 15 amino acids. The V end was cut by 2 bases, the J end by 7 bases, with 13 bases between. Germline CDR1 reads SGHRS; CDR2 reads YFSETQ. CDR3 nucleotide sequence: TGCGCCAGCAGCTTAACCCCAGGTTCGAATTCACCCCTCCACTTT. Translating it yields CASSLTPGSNSPLHF.

This chain joins TRBV6-5 and TRBJ2-5; D gene ambiguous. The CDR3 is made up of 10 amino acids. Per the germline V gene, CDR1 is MNHEY and CDR2 is SVGAGI. The V and J ends lost 9 bases and 10 bases respectively, with 12 bases between them. The CDR3 DNA follows: TGTGCCAGTGGAAGACTCGGCCAGTACTTC. It specifies CASGRLGQYF.

J is TRBJ2-7 and V is TRBV10-3, with TRBD1 matching 9 bases. Germline assignment: CDR1 ENHRY and CDR2 SYGVKD. CDR3 length equals 14 residues. Trimming removed 6 bases from V and 0 bases from J; junction bases left unmatched: 3. The CDR3 region has the DNA TGTGCCATCAGGCCGGGACAGGGCTCCTACGAGCAGTACTTC. Its protein product is CAIRPGQGSYEQYF.

This clone was seen just once. The CDR3 loop reads CASSEGLAGGEETQYF. The CDR3 DNA reads TGCGCCAGCAGTGAGGGGCTAGCGGGAGGTGAAGAGACCCAGTACTTC. This chain joins TRBV10-2 and TRBJ2-5; TRBD2 matches at 11 bases. Germline values: CDR1 WSHSY, CDR2 SAAADI. V gave up 2 bases and J gave up 3 bases; unmatched junction bases: 5. The length of the CDR3 is 16 residues.

The gene calls are TRBV7-6 and TRBJ2-6; a possible D gene is TRBD2 (6 bases). CDR1 is SGHVS and CDR2 is FNYEAQ in the germline V gene. The V and J ends lost 0 bases and 2 bases respectively, with 8 bases between them. This CDR3 contains 16 residues. The CDR3 nucleotides are TGTGCCAGCAGCTTAGCAGGGAGGACTGGGGCCAACGTCCTGACTTTC. This encodes CASSLAGRTGANVLTF.

This chain joins TRBV3-1 (or the pseudogene TRBV3-2) and TRBJ1-6; TRBD1 is a possible D gene (5 bases). From germline, CDR1 is LGHDT and CDR2 YNNKEL (reference sequence). This CDR3 is 17 amino acids long. Trimming removed 0 bases from V and 7 bases from J, with 16 bases in between. The CDR3 nucleotides are TGTGCCAGCAGCCAAGAGGGGGGAGGTTTGTGGAATTCACCCCTCCACTTT. This sequence encodes CASSQEGGGLWNSPLHF.

This rearrangement joins TRBV7-9 to TRBJ2-1; 9 nucleotides line up with TRBD2. CDR1 is SEHNR, CDR2 FQNEAQ, per germline (reference sequence). V shed 4 bases and J 4 bases; nucleotides not matched to a gene: 11. This CDR3 region has 17 residues. The CDR3 is CASSSNRLAENYNEQFF. The CDR3 DNA is TGTGCCAGCAGCTCCAATCGACTAGCGGAGAATTACAATGAGCAGTTCTTC.

This clone was counted a few times. The rearrangement links TRBV27 to TRBJ1-5, with D hard to call. The length of the CDR3 is 14 residues. Germline V gene data show CDR1 as MNHEY and CDR2 as SMNVEV (reference sequence). V dropped 2 bases and J dropped 7 bases, with 12 bases sitting between them. Here the CDR3 reads CASSLAGYHQPQHF. The CDR3 DNA follows: TGTGCCAGCAGTTTAGCGGGGTATCACCAGCCCCAGCATTTT.

This chain uses TRBV5-6 with TRBJ2-3; perhaps TRBD1 as D (6 bases). This CDR3 contains 14 residues. The V and J ends lost 4 bases and 6 bases respectively, with 15 bases between them. Germline CDR1 SGHDT, CDR2 YYEEEE. CDR3 sequence reads: CASSSSTGSDTQYF. CDR3 DNA: TGTGCCAGCAGCAGTTCAACAGGGTCCGATACGCAGTATTTT.

The chain joins TRBV5-1 to TRBJ1-1; 7 bases are shared with TRBD1. This CDR3 has 15 residues. CDR1 is SGHRS and CDR2 is YFSETQ in the germline V gene. The ends lost 5 bases at V and 0 bases at J; junction bases unmatched: 7. CDR3 in DNA: TGCGCCAGCAGTCCAGGGACAGCTATGAACACTGAAGCTTTCTTT. This encodes CASSPGTAMNTEAFF. The whole variable domain, filled in from reference TRBV5-1 and TRBJ1-1, reads KAGVTQTPRYLIKTRGQQVTLSCSPISGHRSVSWYQQTPGQGLQFLFEYFSETQRNKGNFPGRFSGRQFSNSRSEMNVSTLELGDSALYLCASSPGTAMNTEAFFGQGTRLTVV.

The chain recombines TRBV5-4 with TRBJ2-7; 8 bases fit TRBD2. Per the germline V gene, CDR1 is SGHNT and CDR2 is YYREEE (reference sequence). This CDR3 comprises 15 residues. Trimming removed 4 bases from V and 0 bases from J; junction bases left unmatched: 6. As DNA, the CDR3 is TGTGCCAGCAGCCGCGGGGGGCACAGCTCCTACGAGCAGTACTTC. Its translation is CASSRGGHSSYEQYF.

The chain carries TRBV13 and TRBJ1-1, with a weak D call TRBD1 (5 bases). The V end lost 5 bases, the J end lost 5 bases, and 18 bases lay between the germline ends. CDR1 is PRHDT, CDR2 FYEKMQ, per germline (reference sequence). This CDR3 comprises 15 residues. The CDR3 nucleotides read TGTGCCAGCAGCCCCCTGGTAAGGGGTTGGACTGAAGCTTTCTTT. It translates to CASSPLVRGWTEAFF. Full variable domain (missing parts from reference TRBV13 and TRBJ1-1): AAGVIQSPRHLIKEKRETATLKCYPIPRHDTVYWYQQGPGQDPQFLISFYEKMQSDKGSIPDRFSAQQFSDYHSELNMSSLELGDSALYFCASSPLVRGWTEAFFGQGTRLTVV.

The DNA of the CDR3 is TGTGCCAGCAGCTTAGGGGACAGATTTGCAACTAATGAAAAACTGTTTTTT. Its protein is CASSLGDRFATNEKLFF. This chain joins TRBV11-2 and TRBJ1-4, with 7 bases identical to TRBD1. Per the germline V gene, CDR1 is SGHAT and CDR2 is FQNNGV. The CDR3 is 17 residues long. Unmatched junction bases numbered 5, after V lost 1 base and J lost 0 bases.

The rearrangement links TRBV11-2 to TRBJ2-3; TRBD2 matches 11 bases. The CDR3 length is 16 residues. CDR1 and CDR2 (germline): SGHAT, FQNNGV. The CDR3 protein is CATTSGENPSTDTQYF. The CDR3 DNA reads as TGTGCAACGACTAGCGGGGAGAACCCTAGCACAGATACGCAGTATTTT.

This sequence joins TRBV18 and TRBJ2-6; 9 bases are a match to TRBD1. Germline trimming cut 4 bases from V and 0 bases from J; bases unmatched to any gene: 7. This CDR3 has 18 amino acids. Germline V gives CDR1 KGHSH, CDR2 LQKENI. The CDR3 DNA sequence: TGTGCCAGCTCACGACCCGGGACAGGGAGCTCTGGGGCCAACGTCCTGACTTTC. Translated: CASSRPGTGSSGANVLTF.

This clone showed up just a few times. V usage is TRBV7-2 and J usage is TRBJ1-2; D uncertain. This CDR3 contains 14 residues. V lost 0 bases, J lost 7 bases, and 12 bases lay in between. Per the germline V gene, CDR1 is SGHTA and CDR2 is FQGNSA. The CDR3 bases are TGTGCCAGCAGCTTAGCGGGGAGTCGAGGTGGCTACACCTTC. This codes for CASSLAGSRGGYTF.

This chain uses TRBV5-1 with TRBJ2-3; tentatively, D is TRBD1 (6 bases). CDR3 length equals 14 residues. Germline V gene lookup returns CDR1 SGHRS and CDR2 YFSETQ. V was clipped by 3 bases and J by 10 bases, with 18 bases between them. CDR3 amino acids: CASSSLTGEEPQYF. CDR3 in DNA: TGCGCCAGCAGCTCGCTGACAGGAGAGGAACCGCAGTATTTT.

V and J are TRBV6-5 and TRBJ1-4; no clear D gene. CDR1 is MNHEY, CDR2 SVGAGI, per germline. V lost 6 bases, J lost 4 bases, and 9 bases lay in between. CDR3 length equals 13 residues. CDR3 in DNA: TGTGCCAGCAGAGGAGGGCTTAATGAAAAACTGTTTTTT. Amino acid sequence: CASRGGLNEKLFF.